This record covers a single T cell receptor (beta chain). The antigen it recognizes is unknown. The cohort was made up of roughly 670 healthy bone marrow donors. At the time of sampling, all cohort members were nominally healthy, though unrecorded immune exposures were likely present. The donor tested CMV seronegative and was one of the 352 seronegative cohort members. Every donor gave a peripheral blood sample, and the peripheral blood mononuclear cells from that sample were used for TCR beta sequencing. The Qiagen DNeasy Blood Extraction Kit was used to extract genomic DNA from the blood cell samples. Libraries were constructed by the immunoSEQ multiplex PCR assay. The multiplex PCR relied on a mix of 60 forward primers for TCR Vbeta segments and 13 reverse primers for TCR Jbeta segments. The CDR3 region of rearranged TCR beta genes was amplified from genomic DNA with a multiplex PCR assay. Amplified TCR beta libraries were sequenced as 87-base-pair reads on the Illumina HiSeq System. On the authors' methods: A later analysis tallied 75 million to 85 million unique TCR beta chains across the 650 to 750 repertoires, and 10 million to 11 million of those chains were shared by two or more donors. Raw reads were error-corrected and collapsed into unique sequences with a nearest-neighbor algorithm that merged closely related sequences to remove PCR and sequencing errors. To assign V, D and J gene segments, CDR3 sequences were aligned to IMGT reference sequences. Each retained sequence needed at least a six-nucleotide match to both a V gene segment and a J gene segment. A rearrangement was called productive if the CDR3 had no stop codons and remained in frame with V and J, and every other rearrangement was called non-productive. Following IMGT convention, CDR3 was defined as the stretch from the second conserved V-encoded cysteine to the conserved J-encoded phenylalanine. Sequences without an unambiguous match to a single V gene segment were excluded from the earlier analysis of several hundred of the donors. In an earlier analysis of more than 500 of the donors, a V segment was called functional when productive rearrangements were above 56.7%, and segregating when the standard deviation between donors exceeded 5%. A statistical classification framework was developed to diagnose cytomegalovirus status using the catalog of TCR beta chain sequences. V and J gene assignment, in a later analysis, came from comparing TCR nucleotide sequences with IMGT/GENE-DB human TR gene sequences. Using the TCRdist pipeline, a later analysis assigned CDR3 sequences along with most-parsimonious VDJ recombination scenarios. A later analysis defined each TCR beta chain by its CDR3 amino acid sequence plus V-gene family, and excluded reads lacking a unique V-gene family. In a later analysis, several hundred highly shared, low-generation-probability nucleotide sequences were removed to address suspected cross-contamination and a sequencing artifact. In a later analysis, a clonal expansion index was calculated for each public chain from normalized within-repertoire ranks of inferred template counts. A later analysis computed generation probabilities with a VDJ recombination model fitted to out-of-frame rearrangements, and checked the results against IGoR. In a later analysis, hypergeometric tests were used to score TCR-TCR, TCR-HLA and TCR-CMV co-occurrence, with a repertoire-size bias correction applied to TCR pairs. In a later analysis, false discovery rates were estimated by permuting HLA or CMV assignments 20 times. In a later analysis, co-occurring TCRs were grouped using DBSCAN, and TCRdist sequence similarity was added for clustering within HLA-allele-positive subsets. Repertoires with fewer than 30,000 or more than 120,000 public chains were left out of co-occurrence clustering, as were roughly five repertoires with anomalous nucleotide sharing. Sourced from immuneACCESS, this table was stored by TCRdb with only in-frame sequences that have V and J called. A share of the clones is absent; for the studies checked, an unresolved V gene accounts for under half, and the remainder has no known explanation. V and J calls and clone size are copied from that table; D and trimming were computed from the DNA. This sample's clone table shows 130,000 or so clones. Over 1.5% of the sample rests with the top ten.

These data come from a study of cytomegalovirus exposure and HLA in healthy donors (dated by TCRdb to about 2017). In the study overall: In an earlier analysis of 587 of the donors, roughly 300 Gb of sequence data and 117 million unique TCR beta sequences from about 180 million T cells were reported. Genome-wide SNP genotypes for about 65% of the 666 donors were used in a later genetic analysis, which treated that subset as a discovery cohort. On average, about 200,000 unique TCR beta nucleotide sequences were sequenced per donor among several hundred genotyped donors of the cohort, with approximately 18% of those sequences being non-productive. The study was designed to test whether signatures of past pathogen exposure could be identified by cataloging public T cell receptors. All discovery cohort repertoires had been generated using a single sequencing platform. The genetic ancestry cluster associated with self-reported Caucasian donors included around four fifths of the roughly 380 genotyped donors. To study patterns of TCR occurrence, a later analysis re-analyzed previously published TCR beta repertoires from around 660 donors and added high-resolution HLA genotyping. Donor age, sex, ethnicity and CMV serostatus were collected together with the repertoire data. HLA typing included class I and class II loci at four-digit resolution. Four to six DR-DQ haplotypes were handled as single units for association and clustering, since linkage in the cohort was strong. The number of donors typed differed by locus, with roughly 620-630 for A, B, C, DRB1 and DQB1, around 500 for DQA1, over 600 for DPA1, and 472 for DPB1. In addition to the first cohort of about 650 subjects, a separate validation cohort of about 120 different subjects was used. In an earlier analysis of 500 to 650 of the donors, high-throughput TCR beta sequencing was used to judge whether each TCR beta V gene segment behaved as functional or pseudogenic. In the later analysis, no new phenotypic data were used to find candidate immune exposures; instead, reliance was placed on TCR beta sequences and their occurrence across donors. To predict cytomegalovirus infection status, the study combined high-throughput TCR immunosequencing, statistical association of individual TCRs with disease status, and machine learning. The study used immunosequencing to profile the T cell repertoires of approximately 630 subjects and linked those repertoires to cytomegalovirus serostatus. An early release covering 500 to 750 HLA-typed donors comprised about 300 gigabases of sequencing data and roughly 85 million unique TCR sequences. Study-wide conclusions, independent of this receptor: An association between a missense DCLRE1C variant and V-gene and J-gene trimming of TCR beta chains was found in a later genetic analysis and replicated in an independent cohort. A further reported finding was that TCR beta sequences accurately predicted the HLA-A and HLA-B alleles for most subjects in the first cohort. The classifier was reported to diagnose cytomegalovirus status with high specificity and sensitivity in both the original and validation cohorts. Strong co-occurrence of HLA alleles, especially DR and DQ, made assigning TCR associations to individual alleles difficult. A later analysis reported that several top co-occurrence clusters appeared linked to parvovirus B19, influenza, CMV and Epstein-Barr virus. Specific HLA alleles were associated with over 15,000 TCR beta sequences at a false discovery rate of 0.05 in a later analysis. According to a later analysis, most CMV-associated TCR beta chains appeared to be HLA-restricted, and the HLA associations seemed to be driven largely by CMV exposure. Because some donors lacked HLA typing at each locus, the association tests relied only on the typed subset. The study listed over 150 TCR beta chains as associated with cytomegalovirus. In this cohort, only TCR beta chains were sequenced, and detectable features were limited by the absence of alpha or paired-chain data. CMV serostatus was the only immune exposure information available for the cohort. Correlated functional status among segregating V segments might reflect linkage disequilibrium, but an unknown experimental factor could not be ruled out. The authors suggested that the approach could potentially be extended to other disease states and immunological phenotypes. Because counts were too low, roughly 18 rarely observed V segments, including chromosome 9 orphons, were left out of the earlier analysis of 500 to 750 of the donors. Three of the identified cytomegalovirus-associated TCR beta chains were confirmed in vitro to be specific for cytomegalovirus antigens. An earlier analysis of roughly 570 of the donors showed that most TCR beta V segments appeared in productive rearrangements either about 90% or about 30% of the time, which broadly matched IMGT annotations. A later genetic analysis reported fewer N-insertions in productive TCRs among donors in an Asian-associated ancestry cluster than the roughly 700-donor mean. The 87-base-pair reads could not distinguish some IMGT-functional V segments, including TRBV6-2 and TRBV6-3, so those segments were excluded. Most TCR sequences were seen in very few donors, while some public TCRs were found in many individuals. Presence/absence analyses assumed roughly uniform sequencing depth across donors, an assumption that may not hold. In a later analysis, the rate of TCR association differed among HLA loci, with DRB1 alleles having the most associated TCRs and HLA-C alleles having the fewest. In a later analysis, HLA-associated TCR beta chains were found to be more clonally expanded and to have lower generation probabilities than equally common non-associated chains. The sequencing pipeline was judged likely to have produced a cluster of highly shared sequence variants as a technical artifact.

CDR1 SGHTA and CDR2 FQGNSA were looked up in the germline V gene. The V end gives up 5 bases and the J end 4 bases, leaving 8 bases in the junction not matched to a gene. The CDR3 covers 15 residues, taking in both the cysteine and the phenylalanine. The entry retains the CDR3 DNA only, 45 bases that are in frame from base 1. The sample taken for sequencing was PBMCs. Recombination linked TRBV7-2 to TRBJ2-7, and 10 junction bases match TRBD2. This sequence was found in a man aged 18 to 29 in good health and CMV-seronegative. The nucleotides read TGTGCCAGCAGCCCCACTAGCGGGGCACTTTACGAGCAGTACTTC. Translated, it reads CASSPTSGALYEQYF. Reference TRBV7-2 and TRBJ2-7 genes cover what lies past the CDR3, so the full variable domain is GAGVSQSPSNKVTEKGKDVELRCDPISGHTALYWYRQSLGQGLEFLIYFQGNSAPDKSGLPSDRFSAERTGGSVSTLTIQRTQQEDSAVYLCASSPTSGALYEQYFGPGTRLTVT.